The 20 T cell receptor beta chains given below trace back to one sample, sequenced in a study of T cell responses to AZD1222 COVID-19 vaccine. TCRdb's copy holds only in-frame clones and misses some; the assay was immunoSEQ multiplex PCR. Here the sample spans under 100,000 clones, approximately 83% being singletons. This material consisted of peripheral blood, taken 28 days after the second AZD1222 dose. All receptors come from an adult who received the AZD1222 COVID-19 vaccine.

This clone was found once. The genes are TRBV3-1 (or the pseudogene TRBV3-2) and TRBJ2-5; perhaps TRBD2 as D (5 bases). V was clipped by 5 bases and J by 0 bases, with 10 bases between them. CDR1 LGHDT and CDR2 YNNKEL come from the germline V gene (reference sequence). The CDR3 is 14 residues long. This CDR3 is CASSEGGNQETQYF. The CDR3 nucleotides read TGTGCCAGCAGCGAGGGTGGGAACCAAGAGACCCAGTACTTC.

On this clone: Compared with germline, one end of the junction differs, possibly owing to a read error. In nucleotides, the CDR3 is TGTGCCAGCAGGGCGGGACTAGCGGATCCCCGCCGCCTCTTC. This translates into CASRAGLADPRRLF. This chain joins TRBV2 and TRBJ2-1; 11 bases are shared with TRBD2. This CDR3 has 14 residues. Germline V lookup: CDR1 SNHLY, CDR2 FYNNEI. Supplemented by reference TRBV2 and TRBJ2-1, the full variable domain reads EPEVTQTPSHQVTQMGQEVILRCVPISNHLYFYWYRQILGQKVEFLVSFYNNEISEKSEIFDDQFSVERPDGSNFTLKIRSTKLEDSAMYFCASRAGLADPRRLFGPGTRLTVL.

This chain uses TRBV9 with TRBJ1-6; no clear D. V lost 0 bases and J 7 bases, leaving 5 bases between the germline ends. The CDR3 has 13 residues. Germline assignment: CDR1 SGDLS and CDR2 YYNGEE. The DNA of the CDR3 is TGTGCCAGCAGCGTAGAACAGAATTCACCCCTCCACTTT. Protein product: CASSVEQNSPLHF.

This clone was seen just once. The rearrangement links TRBV19 to TRBJ2-1; 8 nucleotides agree with TRBD1. J was trimmed by 6 bases and V by 5 bases; bases with no gene match: 12. This CDR3 comprises 16 residues. From germline, CDR1 is LNHDA and CDR2 SQIVND (reference sequence). CDR3 coding DNA: TGTGCCAGTAGTTTTTCACAGGGGGGTCAACGCAATGAGCAGTTCTTC. Translation: CASSFSQGGQRNEQFF.

The chain joins TRBV4-3 to TRBJ1-2; D perhaps matches TRBD1 (6 bases). The CDR3 has 16 residues. V lost 0 bases and J 6 bases, leaving 17 bases between the germline ends. Germline-derived CDR1 and CDR2 are LGHNA and YSLEER. CDR3 coding DNA: TGCGCCAGCAGCCAAGAGTGGGGGGCTCGAGGCCATGGCTACACCTTC. Translated, it gives CASSQEWGARGHGYTF.

In this sample, this clone turned up a few times. The chain employs TRBV9 and TRBJ1-4; D might be TRBD1 (6 bases). Per germline, CDR1 SGDLS and CDR2 YYNGEE. The CDR3 length is 13 residues. V dropped 0 bases and J dropped 8 bases, with 8 bases sitting between them. The CDR3 DNA follows: TGTGCCAGCAGCGTAGCGGGGGGCGAAAAACTGTTTTTT. Amino acids: CASSVAGGEKLFF.

V is TRBV5-5 and J is TRBJ1-1; no definite D call. The CDR3 totals 11 residues. V dropped 0 bases and J dropped 8 bases, with 5 bases sitting between them. Germline V gene lookup returns CDR1 SGHKS and CDR2 YYEKEE (reference sequence). The CDR3 region has the DNA TGTGCCAGCAGCTTGGGGAAGGAAGCTTTCTTT. Its protein product is CASSLGKEAFF.

The CDR3 is CASSTTIPPLIQPQHF. The CDR3 bases are TGTGCCAGTAGTACGACAATCCCTCCTCTAATTCAGCCCCAGCATTTT. The V call is TRBV19, the J call TRBJ1-5; D not certain. The CDR3 extends over 16 amino acids. In germline, CDR1 is LNHDA, CDR2 SQIVND (reference sequence). Trimming took off 4 bases at V and 6 bases at J, with 19 bases between the two ends.

The table lists this clone with a few counts. The gene calls are TRBV9 and TRBJ1-2, with 7 bases that match TRBD1. There are 14 residues in the CDR3. V was clipped by 1 base and J by 5 bases; unmatched bases: 5. Germline V CDR1 and CDR2: SGDLS, YYNGEE. The CDR3 reads CASSVISGGYGYTF. CDR3 coding DNA: TGTGCCAGCAGCGTAATCTCAGGGGGATATGGCTACACCTTC.

The chain employs TRBV28 and TRBJ2-1; tentatively, D is TRBD1 (6 bases). V lost 4 bases to trimming and J lost 6 bases, with 13 bases between them. Germline loops: CDR1 MDHEN, CDR2 SYDVKM. The CDR3 sequence is 14 residues long. The CDR3 sequence: CASSWGRGGNEQFF. Written as DNA, the CDR3 is TGTGCCAGCAGTTGGGGCAGGGGCGGCAATGAGCAGTTCTTC.

The chain combines TRBV7-9 with TRBJ2-7; D call uncertain. The CDR3 runs to 13 residues. V lost 1 base and J 1 base, leaving 5 bases between the germline ends. Germline V lookup: CDR1 SEHNR, CDR2 FQNEAQ (reference sequence). The CDR3 DNA sequence: TGTGCCAGCAGCTTAGATGCTTCCTACGAGCAGTACTTC. Translated: CASSLDASYEQYF.

This clone was observed a few times. The chain joins TRBV29-1 to TRBJ1-1; 12 bases line up with TRBD1. The V segment lost 7 bases and the J segment 7 bases; nucleotides outside the gene matches: 13. This CDR3 comprises 15 residues. Germline V gives CDR1 SQVTM, CDR2 ANQGSEA. The CDR3: CSATRDRGQKSEAFF. CDR3 bases: TGCAGCGCCACCCGGGACAGGGGGCAGAAGAGTGAAGCTTTCTTT.

The V call is TRBV9, the J call TRBJ2-5, with D perhaps assigned TRBD1 or TRBD2 (5 bases each). In germline, CDR1 is SGDLS, CDR2 YYNGEE. The germline V and J ends were trimmed by 4 bases and 5 bases, with 21 bases remaining between them. The CDR3 sequence is 16 residues long. The CDR3, as DNA: TGTGCCAGCAGCAGAGGGACGGTCGACGAATTGGAGACCCAGTACTTC. This gives the protein CASSRGTVDELETQYF.

This clone has a handful of counts. The V call is TRBV4-3, the J call TRBJ2-3; 7 nucleotides line up with TRBD2. J gave up 5 bases and V 0 bases, and 2 bases lay outside the gene matches. CDR3 length: 14 amino acids. Germline V gene data show CDR1 as LGHNA and CDR2 as YSLEER. DNA of the CDR3: TGCGCCAGCAGCCAAGATGGGGGGGGAGATACGCAGTATTTT. It specifies CASSQDGGGDTQYF.

A single count supports this clone. V is TRBV6-5 and J is TRBJ1-5; D remains unclear. Germline CDR1 MNHEY, CDR2 SVGAGI. V gave up 2 bases and J gave up 2 bases, with 7 bases separating them. This CDR3 is built from 14 residues. The CDR3 DNA is TGTGCCAGCAGTTACCGGGAGGGCAATCAGCCCCAGCATTTT. Its protein is CASSYREGNQPQHF.

The genes are TRBV3-1 (or the pseudogene TRBV3-2) and TRBJ2-2, with 10 bases lining up with TRBD1. This CDR3 spans 18 amino acids. Losses at the gene ends were 4 bases for V and 4 bases for J; bases not matched to a gene: 12. Germline CDR1 and CDR2: LGHDT and YNNKEL (reference sequence). The CDR3 region is CASSLTGTGVGSTGELFF. The CDR3 coding sequence is TGTGCCAGCAGCCTAACCGGGACAGGGGTCGGGAGCACCGGGGAGCTGTTTTTT.

The chain combines TRBV27 with TRBJ1-5, with 9 bases aligning to TRBD1. This CDR3 comprises 15 residues. Germline V gene sequence: CDR1 MNHEY, CDR2 SMNVEV (reference sequence). With V trimmed by 5 bases and J by 7 bases, 9 bases remained unmatched. CDR3 sequence (DNA): TGTGCCAGCAGTCCCCGGGACAGGGAGCGGCAGCCCCAGCATTTT. As protein: CASSPRDRERQPQHF.

The rearrangement links TRBV24-1 to TRBJ2-1, with D perhaps matching TRBD1 (6 bases). Germline CDR1 reads KGHDR; CDR2 reads SFDVKD. CDR3 size: 15 residues. The V and J ends lost 3 bases and 6 bases respectively, with 14 bases between them. This CDR3 is CATSDPSDSFNEQFF. The CDR3 DNA is TGTGCCACCAGTGATCCGTCGGACAGCTTCAATGAGCAGTTCTTC.

The genes are TRBV5-5 and TRBJ2-1, with TRBD2 identical over 12 bases. V lost 8 bases, J lost 1 base, and 10 bases stayed unmatched. The CDR3 is 17 residues long. In germline, CDR1 is SGHKS, CDR2 YYEKEE (reference sequence). This CDR3 reads CASRSTSGGISYNEQFF. The CDR3 bases are TGTGCCAGTAGGTCTACTAGCGGGGGGATTTCCTACAATGAGCAGTTCTTC.

The rearrangement joins TRBV5-1 to TRBJ2-2; D remains unclear. This CDR3 is built from 13 residues. Germline V CDR1 and CDR2: SGHRS, YFSETQ. The germline V and J ends were trimmed by 0 bases and 7 bases, with 7 bases remaining between them. As DNA, the CDR3 is TGCGCCAGCAGCTTGGTCCTCGGCGGGGAGCTGTTTTTT. Translation gives CASSLVLGGELFF.